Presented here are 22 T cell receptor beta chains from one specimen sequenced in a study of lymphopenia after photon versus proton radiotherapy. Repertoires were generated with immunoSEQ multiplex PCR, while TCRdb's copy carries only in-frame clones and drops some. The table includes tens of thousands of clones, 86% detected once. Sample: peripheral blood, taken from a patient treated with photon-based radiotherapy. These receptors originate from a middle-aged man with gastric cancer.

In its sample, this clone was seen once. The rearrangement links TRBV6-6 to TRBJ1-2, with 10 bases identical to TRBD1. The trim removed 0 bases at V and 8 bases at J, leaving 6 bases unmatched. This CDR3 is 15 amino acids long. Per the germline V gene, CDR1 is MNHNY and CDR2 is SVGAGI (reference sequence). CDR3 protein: CASSYSPGTGAGYTF. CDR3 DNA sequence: TGTGCCAGCAGTTACTCTCCCGGGACAGGGGCCGGCTACACCTTC.

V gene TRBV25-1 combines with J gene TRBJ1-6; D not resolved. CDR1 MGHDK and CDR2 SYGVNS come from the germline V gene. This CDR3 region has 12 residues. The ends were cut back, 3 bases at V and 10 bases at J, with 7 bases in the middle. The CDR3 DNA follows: TGTGCCAGCAGTGACCTTGGGTCACCCCTCCACTTT. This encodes CASSDLGSPLHF. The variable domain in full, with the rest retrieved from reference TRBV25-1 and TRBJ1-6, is EADIYQTPRYLVIGTGKKITLECSQTMGHDKMYWYQQDPGMELHLIHYSYGVNSTEKGDLSSESTVSRIRTEHFPLTLESARPSHTSQYLCASSDLGSPLHFGNGTRLTVT.

CDR3 residues: CARGQGNYGYTF. The CDR3 coding sequence is TGTGCCAGGGGACAGGGTAACTATGGCTACACCTTC. The rearrangement joins TRBV21-1 to TRBJ1-2; TRBD1 reflects the table's D call only, with no check against the DNA. TRBV21-1 is tagged as a pseudogene. This CDR3 contains 12 residues.

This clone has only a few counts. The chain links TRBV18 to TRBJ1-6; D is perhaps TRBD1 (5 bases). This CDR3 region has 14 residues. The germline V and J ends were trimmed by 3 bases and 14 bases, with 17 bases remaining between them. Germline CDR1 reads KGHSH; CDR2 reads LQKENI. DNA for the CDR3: TGTGCCAGCTCACCGTCGCAGGGTTCATCGACCCTCCACTTT. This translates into CASSPSQGSSTLHF.

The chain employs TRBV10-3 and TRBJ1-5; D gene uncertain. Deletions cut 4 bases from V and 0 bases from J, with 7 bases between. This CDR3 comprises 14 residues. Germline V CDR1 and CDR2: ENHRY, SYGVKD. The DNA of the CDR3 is TGTGCCATCAGTGGAGGAGGTAGCAATCAGCCCCAGCATTTT. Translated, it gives CAISGGGSNQPQHF.

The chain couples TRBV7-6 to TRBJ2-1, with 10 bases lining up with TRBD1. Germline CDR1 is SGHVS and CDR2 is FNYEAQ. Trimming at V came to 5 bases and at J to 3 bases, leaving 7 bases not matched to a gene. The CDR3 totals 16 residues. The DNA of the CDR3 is TGTGCCAGCAGCCGTAACCGGGACAGGGGCTACAATGAGCAGTTCTTC. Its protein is CASSRNRDRGYNEQFF.

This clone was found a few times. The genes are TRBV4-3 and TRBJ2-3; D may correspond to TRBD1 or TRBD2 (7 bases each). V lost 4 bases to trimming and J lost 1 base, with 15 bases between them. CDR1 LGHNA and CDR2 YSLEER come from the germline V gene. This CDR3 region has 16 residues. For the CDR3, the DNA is TGCGCCAGCAGCCCAGGGGGGGCCGGCGGCACAGATACGCAGTATTTT. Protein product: CASSPGGAGGTDTQYF.

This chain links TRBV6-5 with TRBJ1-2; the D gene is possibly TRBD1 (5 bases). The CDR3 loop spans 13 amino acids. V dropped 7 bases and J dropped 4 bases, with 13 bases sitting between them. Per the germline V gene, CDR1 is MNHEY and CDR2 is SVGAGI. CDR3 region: CASTRDSLYGYTF. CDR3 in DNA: TGTGCCAGCACTCGGGACTCCCTCTATGGCTACACCTTC.

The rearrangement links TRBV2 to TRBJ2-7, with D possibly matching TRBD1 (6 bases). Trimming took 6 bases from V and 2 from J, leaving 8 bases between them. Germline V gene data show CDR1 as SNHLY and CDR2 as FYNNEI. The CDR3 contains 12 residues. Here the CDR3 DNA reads TGTGCCAGCAGCCGGACAGCCTACGAGCAGTACTTC. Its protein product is CASSRTAYEQYF.

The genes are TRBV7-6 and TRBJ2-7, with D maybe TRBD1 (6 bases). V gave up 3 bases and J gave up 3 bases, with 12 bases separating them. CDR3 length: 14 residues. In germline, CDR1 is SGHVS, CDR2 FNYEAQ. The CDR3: CASSFYSTGYEQYF. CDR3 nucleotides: TGTGCCAGCAGCTTCTATTCGACAGGCTACGAGCAGTACTTC.

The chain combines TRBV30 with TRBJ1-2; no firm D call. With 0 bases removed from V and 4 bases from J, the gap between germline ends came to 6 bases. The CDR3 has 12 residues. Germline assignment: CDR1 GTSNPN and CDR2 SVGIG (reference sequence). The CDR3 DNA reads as TGTGCCTGGAGTGTACAGTCCTATGGCTACACCTTC. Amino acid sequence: CAWSVQSYGYTF.

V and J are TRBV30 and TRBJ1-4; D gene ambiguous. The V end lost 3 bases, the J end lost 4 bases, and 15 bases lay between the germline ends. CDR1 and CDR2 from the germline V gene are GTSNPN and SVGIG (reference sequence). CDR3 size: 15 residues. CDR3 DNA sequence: TGTGCCTGGAGCGCGGGGTCACATATTAATGAAAAACTGTTTTTT. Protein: CAWSAGSHINEKLFF.

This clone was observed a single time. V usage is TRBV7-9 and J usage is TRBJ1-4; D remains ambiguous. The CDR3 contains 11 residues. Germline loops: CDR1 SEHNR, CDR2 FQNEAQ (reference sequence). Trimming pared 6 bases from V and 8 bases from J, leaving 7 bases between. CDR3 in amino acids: CASRAQEKLFF. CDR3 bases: TGTGCCAGCAGGGCACAGGAAAAACTGTTTTTT.

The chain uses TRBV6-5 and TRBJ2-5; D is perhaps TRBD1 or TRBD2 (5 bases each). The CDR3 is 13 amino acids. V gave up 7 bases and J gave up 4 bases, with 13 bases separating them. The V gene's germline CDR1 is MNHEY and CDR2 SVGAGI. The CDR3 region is CASIGTRGETQYF. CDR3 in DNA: TGTGCCAGCATCGGGACCCGCGGAGAGACCCAGTACTTC.

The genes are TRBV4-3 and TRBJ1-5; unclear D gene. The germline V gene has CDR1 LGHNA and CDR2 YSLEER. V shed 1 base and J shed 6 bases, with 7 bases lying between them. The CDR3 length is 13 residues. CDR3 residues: CASSQAMGQPQHF. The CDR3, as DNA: TGCGCCAGCAGCCAAGCAATGGGTCAGCCCCAGCATTTT.

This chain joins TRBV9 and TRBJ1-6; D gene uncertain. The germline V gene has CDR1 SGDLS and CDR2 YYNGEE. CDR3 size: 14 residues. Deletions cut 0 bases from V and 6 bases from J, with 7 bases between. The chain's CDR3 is CASSVVEGNSPLHF. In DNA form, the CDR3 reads TGTGCCAGCAGCGTAGTTGAGGGTAATTCACCCCTCCACTTT.

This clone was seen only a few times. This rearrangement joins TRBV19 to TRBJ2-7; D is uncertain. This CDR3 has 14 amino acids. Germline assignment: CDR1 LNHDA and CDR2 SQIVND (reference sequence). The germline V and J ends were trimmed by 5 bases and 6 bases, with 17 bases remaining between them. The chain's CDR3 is CASSPAARIGEQYF. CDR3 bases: TGTGCCAGTAGTCCGGCGGCCCGCATCGGCGAGCAGTACTTC.

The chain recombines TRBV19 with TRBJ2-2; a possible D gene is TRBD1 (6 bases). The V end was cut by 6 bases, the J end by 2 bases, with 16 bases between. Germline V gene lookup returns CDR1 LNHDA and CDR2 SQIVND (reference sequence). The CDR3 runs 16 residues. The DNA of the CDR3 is TGTGCCAGTAGAAGGGCAGGGGTCGGTAACACCGGGGAGCTGTTTTTT. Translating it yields CASRRAGVGNTGELFF. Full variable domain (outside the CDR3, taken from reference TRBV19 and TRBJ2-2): DGGITQSPKYLFRKEGQNVTLSCEQNLNHDAMYWYRQDPGQGLRLIYYSQIVNDFQKGDIAEGYSVSREKKESFPLTVTSAQKNPTAFYLCASRRAGVGNTGELFFGEGSRLTVL.

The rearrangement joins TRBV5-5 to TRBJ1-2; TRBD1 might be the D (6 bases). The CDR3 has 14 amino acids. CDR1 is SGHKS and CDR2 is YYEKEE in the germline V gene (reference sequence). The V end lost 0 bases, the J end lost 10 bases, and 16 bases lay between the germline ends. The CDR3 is CASSLAPGQPYYTF. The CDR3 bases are TGTGCCAGCAGCTTGGCCCCGGGACAACCATACTACACCTTC.

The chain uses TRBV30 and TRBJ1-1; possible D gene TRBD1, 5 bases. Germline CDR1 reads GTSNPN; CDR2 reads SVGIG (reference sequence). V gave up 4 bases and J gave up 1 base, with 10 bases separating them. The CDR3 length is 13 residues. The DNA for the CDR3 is TGTGCCTGGAAGCCCAGGGCGAACACTGAAGCTTTCTTT. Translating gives CAWKPRANTEAFF.

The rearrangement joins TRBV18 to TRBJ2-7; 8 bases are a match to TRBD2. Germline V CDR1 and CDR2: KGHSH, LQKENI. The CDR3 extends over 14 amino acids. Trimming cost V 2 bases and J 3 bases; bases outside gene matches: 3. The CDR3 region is CASSPDSGVYEQYF. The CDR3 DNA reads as TGTGCCAGCTCACCAGATAGCGGGGTCTACGAGCAGTACTTC.

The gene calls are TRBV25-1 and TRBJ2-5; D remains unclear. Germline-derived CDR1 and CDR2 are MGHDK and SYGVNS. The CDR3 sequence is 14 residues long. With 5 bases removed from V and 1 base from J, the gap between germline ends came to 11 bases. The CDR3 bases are TGTGCCAGCAGTCCATCGACGGTCCAAGAGACCCAGTACTTC. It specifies CASSPSTVQETQYF.